The 2 T cell receptor beta chains below all came from one sample that was sequenced in a study of T cells in Graves' hyperthyroidism and ophthalmopathy. Amplified TCR beta CDR3 regions derived from RNA transcripts. First-round RT-PCR of the TCR CDR3 relied on the HTBI primer set. TCRdb ran MiXCR on the multiplex PCR reads and lists one entry per CDR3 protein. The table records around 420,000 distinct CDR3 sequences, about 15% of them present only once. Material: blood. The source of these receptors is a woman aged 18-35 years with Graves' hyperthyroidism.

In this sample, this clonotype turned up once. This chain uses TRBV28 with TRBJ2-5; D gene unclear. CDR3 length: 16 residues. The germline V and J ends were trimmed by 8 bases and 5 bases, with 24 bases remaining between them. CDR1 and CDR2 (germline): MDHEN, SYDVKM. This CDR3 reads CASGLFALESRETQYF. Written as DNA, the CDR3 is TGTGCCAGCGGCTTGTTTGCCCTCGAATCACGGGAGACCCAGTACTTC.

This clonotype was recorded many times. This rearrangement joins TRBV6-1 to TRBJ1-5; TRBD1 matches at 7 bases. Germline loops: CDR1 MNHNS, CDR2 SASEGT. This CDR3 region has 15 residues. J gave up 0 bases and V 6 bases, and 5 bases lay outside the gene matches. The CDR3 DNA is TGTGCCAGCAGGCGACAGGGATATAGCAATCAGCCCCAGCATTTT. Amino acids: CASRRQGYSNQPQHF.